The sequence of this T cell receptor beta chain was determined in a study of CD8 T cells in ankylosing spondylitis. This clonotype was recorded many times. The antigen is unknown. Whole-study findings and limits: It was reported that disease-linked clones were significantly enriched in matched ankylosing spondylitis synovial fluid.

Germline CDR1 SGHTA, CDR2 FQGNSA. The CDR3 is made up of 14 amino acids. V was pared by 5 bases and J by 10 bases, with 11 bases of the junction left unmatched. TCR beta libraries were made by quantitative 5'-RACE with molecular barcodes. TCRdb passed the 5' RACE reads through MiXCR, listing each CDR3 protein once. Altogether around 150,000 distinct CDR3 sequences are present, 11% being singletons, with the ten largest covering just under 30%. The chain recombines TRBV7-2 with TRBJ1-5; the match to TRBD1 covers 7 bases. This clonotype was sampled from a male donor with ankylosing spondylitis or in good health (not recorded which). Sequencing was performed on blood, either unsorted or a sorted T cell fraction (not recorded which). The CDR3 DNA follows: TGTGCCAGCAGCCCGAGACAGGGAGCATACCCCCAGCATTTT. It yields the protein CASSPRQGAYPQHF.